A selection of T cell receptor beta chains follows, all from one sample in a study of T cell responses to AZD1222 COVID-19 vaccine. Libraries were prepared by immunoSEQ multiplex PCR; TCRdb keeps only in-frame clonotypes and omits some of them. The table includes approximately 120,000 clones, 85% to 90% detected once. The sample in question was peripheral blood, obtained on day 0 of AZD1222 vaccination. All receptors derive from an adult in good health. The CDR3 runs from the conserved cysteine through the conserved F or W. Each record gives: clone size, V gene, D gene, J gene, CDR3 protein, CDR3 DNA. The D gene is left open where the match is weak. Clone size is shown for a subset of rows, as once, few, many or a class of expanded clone.

>-|TRBV19|-|TRBJ2-1
CASNENRDNEQFF
TGTGCCAGTAACGAAAACCGAGACAATGAGCAGTTCTTC
>-|TRBV7-9|-|TRBJ1-2
CASSLGAGGNNYGYTF
TGTGCCAGCAGCTTAGGGGCGGGAGGAAACAACTATGGCTACACCTTC
>-|TRBV28|-|TRBJ1-1
CASSLYGRASF
TGTGCCAGCAGTTTATACGGGAGGGCTTCCTTT
>-|TRBV18|TRBD2|TRBJ2-7
CASSASGAPYEQYF
TGTGCCAGCTCGGCTAGCGGGGCCCCCTACGAGCAGTACTTC
>once|TRBV7-3|TRBD2|TRBJ2-1
CASSLGREALREQFF
TGTGCCAGCAGCTTAGGGCGGGAGGCGTTACGGGAGCAGTTCTTC
>-|TRBV20-1|-|TRBJ2-7
CSAPGDYEQYF
TGCAGTGCTCCGGGGGACTACGAGCAGTACTTC
>-|TRBV19|-|TRBJ1-1
CASSIQGRLPEAFF
TGTGCCAGTAGTATACAGGGAAGGCTCCCCGAAGCTTTCTTT
>few|TRBV12-3/TRBV12-4|TRBD1|TRBJ1-2
CASSRDRHAGYTF
TGTGCCAGCAGTCGGGACAGACACGCGGGCTACACCTTC
>-|TRBV5-8|-|TRBJ1-1
CASRGFAAEAFF
TGTGCCAGCAGGGGTTTCGCAGCTGAAGCTTTCTTT
>-|TRBV18|TRBD1|TRBJ1-3
CASSKDRAGNTIYF
TGTGCCAGCTCAAAGGACAGGGCTGGAAACACCATATATTTT
>-|TRBV28|-|TRBJ1-5
CATYRQLNQPQHF
TGTGCCACTTACCGACAGTTAAATCAGCCCCAGCATTTT
>-|TRBV7-9|TRBD2|TRBJ2-4
CASSLAGGGIQYF
TGTGCCAGCAGCTTAGCGGGCGGGGGCATTCAGTACTTC
>-|TRBV6-4|-|TRBJ2-2
CAWTLRRDTGELFF
TGTGCCTGGACTCTCAGGAGAGACACCGGGGAGCTGTTTTTT
>-|TRBV15|-|TRBJ2-3
CATSTGGQRASTDTQYF
TGTGCCACCAGCACCGGGGGGCAAAGGGCCAGCACAGATACGCAGTATTTT
>-|TRBV20-1|-|TRBJ1-1
CSAWLNTEAFF
TGCAGTGCTTGGTTGAACACTGAAGCTTTCTTT
>-|TRBV9|-|TRBJ2-1
CASSEAALQGSFLYNEQFF
TGTGCCAGCAGCGAGGCCGCATTGCAGGGTTCCTTTCTTTACAATGAGCAGTTCTTC
>-|TRBV2|TRBD1|TRBJ2-3
CASSSRQGALDTQYF
TGTGCCAGCAGTTCAAGACAGGGGGCTTTAGATACGCAGTATTTT
>-|TRBV5-1|-|TRBJ1-2
CASSQGERGYTF
TGCGCCAGCTCACAGGGAGAGAGGGGCTACACCTTC
>-|TRBV4-3|-|TRBJ2-7
CASSQESPGPYEQYF
TGCGCCAGCAGCCAAGAATCGCCGGGGCCCTACGAGCAGTACTTC
>-|TRBV5-1|-|TRBJ2-2
CASSLASLTTGELFF
TGCGCCAGCAGCTTGGCGAGCCTTACCACCGGGGAGCTGTTTTTT
>few|TRBV4-3|-|TRBJ1-1
CASSQVSPGPNTEAFF
TGCGCCAGCAGCCAAGTATCCCCAGGGCCGAACACTGAAGCTTTCTTT
>-|TRBV19|-|TRBJ1-6
CASSVESSYNSPLHF
TGTGCCAGTAGTGTCGAGAGCTCCTATAATTCACCCCTCCACTTT
>-|TRBV19|TRBD1|TRBJ1-2
CASSPPGGYGYTF
TGTGCCAGTAGTCCCCCAGGGGGCTATGGCTACACCTTC
>-|TRBV28|-|TRBJ2-3
CASSLVQETDTQYF
TGTGCCAGCAGTTTAGTTCAAGAGACAGATACGCAGTATTTT
>-|TRBV5-4|-|TRBJ1-3
CASSLGGWSDGNTIYF
TGTGCCAGCAGCTTGGGCGGTTGGAGTGATGGAAACACCATATATTTT
>-|TRBV7-9|-|TRBJ1-4
CASSLGVRDEKLFF
TGTGCCAGCAGCTTAGGGGTCAGGGATGAAAAACTGTTTTTT
>-|TRBV19|TRBD2|TRBJ2-3
CASSTGTSNTDTQYF
TGTGCCAGTAGTACCGGGACTAGCAACACAGATACGCAGTATTTT
>-|TRBV7-2|-|TRBJ2-1
CASSLEVFYNEQFF
TGTGCCAGCAGCTTAGAAGTGTTCTACAATGAGCAGTTCTTC
>-|TRBV12-3/TRBV12-4|TRBD1|TRBJ1-1
CASSFQGGTEAFF
TGTGCCAGCAGCTTTCAGGGGGGCACTGAAGCTTTCTTT
>-|TRBV10-2|-|TRBJ1-2
CASKGGQSYGYTF
TGCGCCAGCAAAGGGGGACAATCCTATGGCTACACCTTC
>-|TRBV2|-|TRBJ2-1
CASSGQRQDNEQFF
TGTGCCAGCAGTGGGCAGCGGCAAGACAATGAGCAGTTCTTC
>-|TRBV24-1|-|TRBJ2-3
CATSDFTGYSDTQYF
TGTGCCACCAGTGATTTCACAGGGTATTCAGATACGCAGTATTTT
>-|TRBV6-5|-|TRBJ1-1
CASITTAKMNTEAFF
TGTGCCAGCATCACGACAGCCAAGATGAACACTGAAGCTTTCTTT
>-|TRBV14|TRBD2|TRBJ2-1
CASSQARTSGAYNEQFF
TGTGCCAGCAGCCAAGCGAGGACTAGCGGGGCCTACAATGAGCAGTTCTTC
>-|TRBV15|-|TRBJ1-3
CATSRDAEPSGNTIYF
TGTGCCACCAGCAGAGATGCTGAACCATCTGGAAACACCATATATTTT
>-|TRBV24-1|-|TRBJ2-5
CATSTPRGERGQETQYF
TGTGCCACCAGCACCCCAAGGGGAGAGAGGGGTCAAGAGACCCAGTACTTC
>-|TRBV27|-|TRBJ2-7
CASSLGVGQIYEQYF
TGTGCCAGCAGTTTAGGGGTGGGACAAATCTACGAGCAGTACTTC
>-|TRBV11-1|-|TRBJ1-1
CASKPGGTEAFF
TGTGCCAGCAAGCCTGGGGGCACTGAAGCTTTCTTT
>-|TRBV7-2|TRBD2|TRBJ2-5
CASRVDPAGDQYF
TGTGCCAGCAGGGTGGATCCGGCGGGGGACCAGTACTTC
>-|TRBV11-2|-|TRBJ1-4
CASRMGVDEKLFF
TGTGCCAGCAGAATGGGGGTTGATGAAAAACTGTTTTTT